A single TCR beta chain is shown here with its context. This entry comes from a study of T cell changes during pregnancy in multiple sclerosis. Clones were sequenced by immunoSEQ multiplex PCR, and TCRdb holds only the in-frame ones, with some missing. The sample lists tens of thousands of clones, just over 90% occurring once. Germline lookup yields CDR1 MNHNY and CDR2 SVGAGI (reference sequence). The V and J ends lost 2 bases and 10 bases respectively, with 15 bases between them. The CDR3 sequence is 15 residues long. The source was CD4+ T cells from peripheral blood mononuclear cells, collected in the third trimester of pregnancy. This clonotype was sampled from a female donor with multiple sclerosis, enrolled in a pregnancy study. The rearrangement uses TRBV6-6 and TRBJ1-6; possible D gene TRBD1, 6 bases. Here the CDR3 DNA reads TGTGCCAGCAGTTACGCGATGGACAGTTCCTCACCCCTCCACTTT. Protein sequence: CASSYAMDSSSPLHF.